This T cell receptor (beta chain) was obtained from a study of blood T cell repertoires in COVID-19. CDR3 length: 16 amino acids. The ends were cut back, 1 base at V and 4 bases at J, with 17 bases in the middle. Germline V lookup: CDR1 KGHSH, CDR2 LQKENI. Assay: immunoSEQ multiplex PCR; the TCRdb copy retains only in-frame clones and omits some. The data contain around 100,000 clones, more than 75% of them seen just once; the ten biggest clones take up approximately 1.3%. Sequencing was performed on peripheral blood. The sequence was collected from a man between 40 and 49 years old with acute or convalescent COVID-19. The J gene is TRBJ2-7, the V gene TRBV18; the D is unclear. The chain's CDR3 is CASSPRPSASRYEQYF. For the CDR3, the DNA is TGTGCCAGCTCACCACGGCCTAGTGCTTCTCGTTACGAGCAGTACTTC.